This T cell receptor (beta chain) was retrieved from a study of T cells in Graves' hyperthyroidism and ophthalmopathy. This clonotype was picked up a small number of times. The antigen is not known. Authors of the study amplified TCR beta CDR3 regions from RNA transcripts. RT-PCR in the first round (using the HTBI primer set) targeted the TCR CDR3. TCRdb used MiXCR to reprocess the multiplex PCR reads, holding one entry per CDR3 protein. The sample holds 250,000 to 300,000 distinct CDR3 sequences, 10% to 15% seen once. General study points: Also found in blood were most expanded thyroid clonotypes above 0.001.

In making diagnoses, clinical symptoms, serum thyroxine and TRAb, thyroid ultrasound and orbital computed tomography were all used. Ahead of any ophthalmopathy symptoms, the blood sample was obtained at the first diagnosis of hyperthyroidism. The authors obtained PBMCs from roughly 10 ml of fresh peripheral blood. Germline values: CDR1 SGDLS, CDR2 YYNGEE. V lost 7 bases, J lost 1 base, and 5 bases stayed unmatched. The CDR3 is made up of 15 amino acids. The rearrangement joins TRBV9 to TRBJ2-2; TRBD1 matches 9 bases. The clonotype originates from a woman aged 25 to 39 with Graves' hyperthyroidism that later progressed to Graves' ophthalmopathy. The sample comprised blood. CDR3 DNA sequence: TGTGCCAGCCCTAAGGGACAGGGGAACACCGGGGAGCTGTTTTTT. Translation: CASPKGQGNTGELFF.